This is a list of T cell receptor beta chains from one sample in a study of blood T cell repertoires in COVID-19. Measured with immunoSEQ multiplex PCR; TCRdb has only the in-frame clones, and not every one. The sample has around 41,000 clones; about 90% are singletons. Sequencing was carried out using peripheral blood. These receptor sequences come from a woman in her thirties in a cohort sampled during active COVID-19. Each CDR3 is given with its conserved first and last residue. A D gene is named only where the DNA matches it firmly. The listing skips clone size in some rows; elsewhere it reads once, few, many or a size class.

- | TRBD1 | TRBJ2-7 | TRBV14 | CASLGTGNEQYF | TGTGCCAGCCTTGGGACAGGGAACGAGCAGTACTTC
- | TRBD1 | TRBJ1-6 | TRBV11-2 | CASSLGQVTSPLHF | TGTGCCAGCAGCCTGGGACAGGTGACCTCACCCCTCCACTTT
- | - | TRBJ1-1 | TRBV30 | CAWSGIGERDTEAFF | TGTGCCTGGAGTGGGATCGGCGAACGGGACACTGAAGCTTTCTTT
- | TRBD1 | TRBJ1-2 | TRBV5-6 | CASSLAQLQGTNYGYTF | TGTGCCAGCAGCTTGGCCCAACTACAGGGGACTAACTATGGCTACACCTTC
- | TRBD2 | TRBJ2-5 | TRBV10-1 | CASSVHGLAGPQETQYF | TGCGCCAGCAGTGTCCATGGACTAGCGGGACCGCAAGAGACCCAGTACTTC
few | TRBD2 | TRBJ2-1 | TRBV7-9 | CASSFMGGRRNEQFF | TGTGCCAGCAGCTTTATGGGCGGGAGAAGGAATGAGCAGTTCTTC
- | TRBD1 | TRBJ2-7 | TRBV14 | CASSQKGISVNRGRNLQYF | TGTGCCAGCAGCCAAAAAGGGATATCGGTGAACAGGGGGCGAAATCTGCAGTACTTC
- | TRBD1 | TRBJ2-5 | TRBV11-3 | CASSLDQTGGVQETQYF | TGTGCCAGCAGCTTAGATCAAACAGGGGGCGTGCAAGAGACCCAGTACTTC
- | - | TRBJ2-7 | TRBV11-3 | CASSSNLGPYEQYF | TGTGCCAGCAGCTCAAATCTGGGCCCCTACGAGCAGTACTTC
- | TRBD2 | TRBJ2-1 | TRBV6-5 | CASTGTSGHEQFF | TGTGCCAGCACCGGGACTAGCGGGCATGAGCAGTTCTTC
- | - | TRBJ1-5 | TRBV7-2 | CASSPRQSVYQPQHF | TGTGCCAGCAGCCCACGACAGTCCGTCTATCAGCCCCAGCATTTT
- | TRBD2 | TRBJ2-7 | TRBV30 | CASGTSGLSSYEQYF | TGTGCCTCTGGGACTAGCGGTCTCAGCTCCTACGAGCAGTACTTC
once | TRBD2 | TRBJ2-3 | TRBV9 | CASSPRLAGGLTGDTQYF | TGTGCCAGCAGCCCGCGACTAGCGGGAGGTCTGACCGGAGATACGCAGTATTTT
- | - | TRBJ1-1 | TRBV12-3/TRBV12-4 | CASVRVLWAEAFF | TGTGCCAGCGTACGGGTTCTATGGGCTGAAGCTTTCTTT
- | - | TRBJ2-1 | TRBV24-1 | CATSTASSYNEQFF | TGTGCCACCAGTACCGCTAGCTCCTACAATGAGCAGTTCTTC
- | TRBD1 | TRBJ1-6 | TRBV7-9 | CASRSGQGENSPLHF | TGTGCCAGCAGGTCAGGACAGGGGGAAAATTCACCCCTCCACTTT
few | - | TRBJ1-1 | TRBV11-3 | CASSITGSPNTEAFF | TGTGCCAGCAGCATAACAGGGTCCCCGAACACTGAAGCTTTCTTT
- | TRBD2 | TRBJ2-5 | TRBV5-1 | CASSLGLAGVSETQYF | TGCGCCAGCAGCTTGGGACTAGCGGGAGTATCGGAGACCCAGTACTTC
- | - | TRBJ1-5 | TRBV3-1/TRBV3-2 | CASSRGGATGNQPQHF | TGTGCCAGCAGCCGGGGGGGAGCGACGGGCAATCAGCCCCAGCATTTT
- | - | TRBJ1-1 | TRBV18 | CASSPGLKNTEAFF | TGTGCCAGCTCACCCGGACTCAAGAACACTGAAGCTTTCTTT
- | - | TRBJ2-7 | TRBV6-5 | CASSYSNGGEQYF | TGTGCCAGCAGTTACTCGAATGGAGGCGAGCAGTACTTC
- | TRBD2 | TRBJ2-3 | TRBV7-2 | CASRFERGTDTQYF | TGTGCCAGCAGATTCGAGCGGGGAACAGATACGCAGTATTTT
- | - | TRBJ2-5 | TRBV25-1 | CASSGGRGVETQYF | TGTGCCAGCAGTGGGGGCAGGGGAGTTGAGACCCAGTACTTC
- | - | TRBJ1-1 | TRBV15 | CATSRWTENTEAFF | TGTGCCACCAGCAGATGGACAGAAAACACTGAAGCTTTCTTT